The present entry profiles one T cell receptor beta chain with its context. These data belong to a study of blood T cell repertoires in COVID-19. The wider study: The samples span acute and convalescent COVID-19 from the United States, Italy and Spain. Sources were T cells, B-cell-depleted T cells, or PBMCs; the material itself was cDNA or gDNA.

In the authors' workflow: Amplification of reference gene primers provided the estimated nucleated cell counts. Clones were read by immunoSEQ multiplex PCR, and TCRdb kept only the in-frame ones, dropping some. The D gene and trimming were derived from the DNA, and the V and J assignments and clone size from that table. This table has hundreds of thousands of clones, about 85% appearing once. Germline V lookup: CDR1 SGHRS, CDR2 YFSETQ. The V end was cut by 0 bases, the J end by 5 bases, with 17 bases between. The CDR3 covers 16 residues. The source of this sequence is a human donor in a cohort sampled during active COVID-19. The V and J genes are TRBV5-1 and TRBJ2-5; D is undetermined. The sample was peripheral blood. CDR3 residues: CASSLAVTQALETQYF. CDR3 DNA sequence: TGCGCCAGCAGCTTGGCGGTGACCCAAGCGTTGGAGACCCAGTACTTC.